These 5 T cell receptor beta chains came from one sample sequenced in a study of T cell repertoires in cytomegalovirus infection. Their antigens are not known. TCRdb reprocessed the reads with MiXCR, giving one entry per CDR3 protein. This sample has about half a million distinct CDR3 sequences; about 42% occur once, and the top ten carry around 45%. This material consisted of cultured PBMCs, taken from culture after CMV antigen stimulation. The receptors come from a human donor in good health (CMV status not recorded). Some clones in this sample may be carry-over from other donors' samples.

This clonotype was counted between two and nine times. V gene TRBV6-8 combines with J gene TRBJ1-2, with a weak D call TRBD1 (5 bases). The germline CDR1 and CDR2 sequences are MNHGY and SAAAGT. Trimming cost V 5 bases and J 5 bases, with 21 bases left between them. The CDR3 extends over 16 amino acids. The CDR3 loop is CASSQRSTGAGYGYTF. In DNA form, the CDR3 reads TGTGCCAGCAGTCAACGATCTACCGGGGCCGGGTATGGCTACACCTTC.

Only a few counts were recorded for this clonotype. This chain links TRBV7-6 with TRBJ1-4; unclear D gene. The V end lost 1 base, the J end lost 0 bases, and 6 bases lay between the germline ends. CDR3 length equals 15 residues. Germline V lookup: CDR1 SGHVS, CDR2 FNYEAQ. The CDR3 loop reads CASSLVPATNEKLFF. The CDR3, as DNA: TGTGCCAGCAGCTTAGTACCCGCAACTAATGAAAAACTGTTTTTT.

This clonotype was seen more than once but under ten times. The rearrangement joins TRBV7-6 to TRBJ1-1; a weak D match, TRBD1 (5 bases). CDR1 is SGHVS and CDR2 is FNYEAQ in the germline V gene. The V and J ends lost 1 base and 11 bases respectively, with 17 bases between them. The CDR3 runs 14 residues. CDR3 region: CASSLVTGGGRAFF. The CDR3, as DNA: TGTGCCAGCAGCTTAGTGACCGGGGGAGGGAGGGCTTTCTTT.

The chain joins TRBV7-2 to TRBJ2-3; 10 bases match TRBD2. Germline CDR1 and CDR2: SGHTA and FQGNSA. Losses at the gene ends were 4 bases for V and 4 bases for J; bases not matched to a gene: 2. The CDR3 has 14 residues. CDR3 in DNA: TGTGCCAGCAGCTCTAGCGGGAGCTCAGATACGCAGTATTTT. The encoded protein is CASSSSGSSDTQYF.

This chain connects TRBV6-1 to TRBJ1-3; D gene unclear. The germline V gene encodes CDR1 MNHNS and CDR2 SASEGT. This CDR3 has 15 amino acids. V dropped 3 bases and J dropped 0 bases, with 9 bases sitting between them. The CDR3 is CASSDVTASGNTIYF. The CDR3, as DNA: TGTGCCAGCAGTGATGTTACAGCCTCTGGAAACACCATATATTTT.